This TCR beta chain came from a study of T-cell memory formation after mild COVID-19. Study context: Clustering of TCRs was largely donor specific.

Using its own MiXCR run on the 5' RACE reads, TCRdb lists one record per CDR3 protein. The top ten hold 22% of the sample, which has 250,000 to 350,000 distinct CDR3 sequences, roughly 15% seen once. In regard to this clonotype: Its antigen remains unidentified. This sequence may be a read error, since a much larger clone differs from it by one base.

CDR3 length: 14 residues. General observations from the study: Pre-infection memory showed some responding clones, and this suggested that cross-reactive memory joined. While clones contracting from day 15 to 85 were balanced between CD4 and CD8, later expanders leaned CD4+. Confirmation was lacking for SARS-CoV-2 specificity of second-wave clones that peaked on day 37.

What was sequenced was PBMCs or a T cell subset sorted from them (not recorded which). The receptor's source is a man between 18 and 29 years old who had mild COVID-19 (a few samples of this study predate the infection). Cell type and time point are not known. The V and J genes are TRBV12-3 or TRBV12-4 and TRBJ2-2, with TRBD2 as a possible D gene (5 bases). In DNA form, the CDR3 reads TGTGCCAGCAGTTTTACCCGGACGACCGGGGAGCCGTTTTTT. Translating it yields CASSFTRTTGEPFF.